This T cell receptor (beta chain) was sequenced for a study of T cell changes during pregnancy in multiple sclerosis. V was pared by 5 bases and J by 15 bases, with 13 bases of the junction left unmatched. The CDR3 totals 15 residues. CDR1 is LNHNV and CDR2 is YYDKDF in the germline V gene (reference sequence). Using immunoSEQ multiplex PCR, the repertoire was profiled, and TCRdb retains in-frame clones only, with some absent. The sample holds around 120,000 clones, approximately 93% seen once. Sequenced material: peripheral blood, taken after pregnancy. J is TRBJ2-1 and V is TRBV15, with 13 positions matching TRBD2. The sequence was collected from a female donor with multiple sclerosis, enrolled in a pregnancy study. The DNA for the CDR3 is TGTGCCACCAGCGGGGGGACTAGCGGGGCCCCCGTACGGTTCTTC. Protein sequence: CATSGGTSGAPVRFF.